The 25 T cell receptor beta chains listed next were all sequenced from one sample in a study of T cell responses to AZD1222 COVID-19 vaccine. TCRdb's copy holds only in-frame clones and misses some; the assay was immunoSEQ multiplex PCR. The sample consists of 150,000 or so clones, approximately 85% of them appearing once. Sequences were derived from peripheral blood, sampled on day 0 of AZD1222 vaccination. The receptor set was obtained from an adult in good health.

This clone was counted only a few times. The CDR3 nucleotides read TGTGCCAGCAGCTTAGCGGCGATGGGGTTGGGGAACGGGGAGCTGTTTTTT. This sequence encodes CASSLAAMGLGNGELFF. The chain joins TRBV7-9 to TRBJ2-2; D ambiguous. In germline, CDR1 is SEHNR, CDR2 FQNEAQ (reference sequence). CDR3 length equals 17 residues. Trimming pared 0 bases from V and 7 bases from J, leaving 18 bases between.

The chain has TRBV13 and TRBJ2-5; 8 positions match TRBD2. Germline V gene sequence: CDR1 PRHDT, CDR2 FYEKMQ (reference sequence). With V trimmed by 5 bases and J by 4 bases, 9 bases remained unmatched. The CDR3 is 15 amino acids. In DNA form, the CDR3 reads TGTGCCAGCAGCCCCGTAGCGGGGTTCGGAGAGACCCAGTACTTC. Encoded protein: CASSPVAGFGETQYF.

The V call is TRBV5-1, the J call TRBJ1-3, with D possibly TRBD1 on 5 matching bases. This CDR3 spans 13 amino acids. The V gene's germline CDR1 is SGHRS and CDR2 YFSETQ. V lost 4 bases, J lost 7 bases, and 12 bases lay in between. DNA of the CDR3: TGCGCCAGCAGCCCGGGGACCGGGAACACCATATATTTT. It encodes CASSPGTGNTIYF.

This clone came up many times. The V call is TRBV3-1 (or the pseudogene TRBV3-2), the J call TRBJ2-5; 7 bases agree with TRBD2. Germline loops: CDR1 LGHDT, CDR2 YNNKEL (reference sequence). CDR3 length: 13 amino acids. The V gene end was trimmed by 4 bases and the J gene end by 4 bases; junction bases not matched to a gene: 3. For the CDR3, the DNA is TGTGCCAGCAGCCCGTCTAGCGGAGAGACCCAGTACTTC. It yields the protein CASSPSSGETQYF.

The chain recombines TRBV29-1 with TRBJ1-1; possible D gene TRBD1, 5 bases. The V end was cut by 7 bases, the J end by 6 bases, with 15 bases between. The germline gives CDR1 SQVTM, CDR2 ANQGSEA. This CDR3 is 12 amino acids long. In DNA, the CDR3 is TGCAGCGGCCAGGGAACTGGAGCTGAAGCTTTCTTT. It yields the protein CSGQGTGAEAFF.

The chain couples TRBV12-3 or TRBV12-4 to TRBJ2-3, with unresolved D. This CDR3 comprises 13 residues. Trimming pared 0 bases from V and 4 bases from J, leaving 5 bases between. The CDR3 DNA follows: TGTGCCAGCAGTTTAGCTGCACCAGATACGCAGTATTTT. This sequence encodes CASSLAAPDTQYF.

The rearrangement links TRBV7-9 to TRBJ2-4; 12 bases align to TRBD2. V lost 5 bases, J lost 1 base, and 6 bases stayed unmatched. Germline V gives CDR1 SEHNR, CDR2 FQNEAQ (reference sequence). The CDR3 runs 17 residues. The CDR3 loop reads CASSVTSGSVAKNIQYF. The CDR3 DNA sequence: TGTGCCAGCAGCGTGACTAGCGGGAGTGTGGCCAAAAACATTCAGTACTTC.

This clone turned up a few times. V gene TRBV7-2 combines with J gene TRBJ2-2; D not certain. This CDR3 is 13 amino acids long. Germline CDR1 SGHTA, CDR2 FQGNSA. V was clipped by 1 base and J by 1 base, with 1 base between them. This CDR3 reads CASSLGNTGELFF. The CDR3 DNA sequence: TGTGCCAGCAGCTTAGGGAACACCGGGGAGCTGTTTTTT.

This clone was observed a handful of times. The gene calls are TRBV4-1 and TRBJ1-1; 7 nucleotides match TRBD1. This CDR3 contains 15 residues. Unmatched junction bases numbered 6, after V lost 4 bases and J lost 1 base. Germline values: CDR1 MGHRA, CDR2 YSYEKL. CDR3 sequence: CASSPFTGANTEAFF. In nucleotides, the CDR3 is TGCGCCAGCAGCCCTTTTACAGGGGCGAACACTGAAGCTTTCTTT.

This chain joins TRBV28 and TRBJ2-7; 7 bases align to TRBD2. This CDR3 region has 14 residues. Germline lookup yields CDR1 MDHEN and CDR2 SYDVKM. J lost 3 bases, V lost 6 bases, and 8 bases had no gene match. The CDR3 here is CASSGPGTNYEQYF. The CDR3, as DNA: TGTGCCAGCAGCGGTCCCGGGACTAACTACGAGCAGTACTTC.

The J gene is TRBJ2-7, the V gene TRBV5-1; TRBD1 matches 9 bases. The junction had 6 bases not matched to a gene; V was cut back by 3 bases and J by 5 bases. CDR3 size: 14 residues. CDR1 and CDR2 from the germline V gene are SGHRS and YFSETQ. The CDR3 spells CASSWKDRGDEQYF. CDR3 in DNA: TGCGCCAGCAGCTGGAAAGACAGGGGGGACGAGCAGTACTTC.

The V call is TRBV28, the J call TRBJ2-3; D possibly matches TRBD1 or TRBD2 (5 bases each). This CDR3 is built from 15 residues. Germline CDR1 reads MDHEN; CDR2 reads SYDVKM. The V gene lost 6 bases and the J gene lost 0 bases, with 13 bases spanning the gap. CDR3 region: CASRQEGISTDTQYF. The DNA of the CDR3 is TGTGCCAGCAGGCAAGAGGGGATCAGCACAGATACGCAGTATTTT. Combining the CDR3 with reference TRBV28 and TRBJ2-3 gives the whole variable domain DVKVTQSSRYLVKRTGEKVFLECVQDMDHENMFWYRQDPGLGLRLIYFSYDVKMKEKGDIPEGYSVSREKKERFSLILESASTNQTSMYLCASRQEGISTDTQYFGPGTRLTVL.

V is TRBV6-5 and J is TRBJ2-4; D is unclear. The CDR3 contains 14 residues. CDR1 and CDR2 (germline): MNHEY, SVGAGI. V lost 0 bases to trimming and J lost 3 bases, with 6 bases between them. CDR3 sequence reads: CASSYSMVKNIQYF. The CDR3 DNA is TGTGCCAGCAGTTACTCGATGGTCAAAAACATTCAGTACTTC.

The chain combines TRBV2 with TRBJ1-1, with 7 bases identical to TRBD1. With 6 bases clipped from V and 4 bases from J, the junction kept 8 bases outside the gene matches. Germline V CDR1 and CDR2: SNHLY, FYNNEI. The CDR3 consists of 14 residues. Here the CDR3 reads CASRTRQGFTEAFF. In DNA form, the CDR3 reads TGTGCCAGCAGGACGAGACAGGGCTTCACTGAAGCTTTCTTT.

The chain links TRBV5-4 to TRBJ2-3; the match to TRBD2 covers 11 bases. The CDR3 consists of 16 residues. CDR1 is SGHNT and CDR2 is YYREEE in the germline V gene (reference sequence). The junction had 4 bases not matched to a gene; V was cut back by 4 bases and J by 0 bases. The CDR3: CASSPGLAESTDTQYF. CDR3 DNA: TGTGCCAGCAGCCCGGGACTAGCGGAAAGCACAGATACGCAGTATTTT.

This clone was counted between two and nine times. The J gene is TRBJ1-2, the V gene TRBV2; D remains ambiguous. V gave up 2 bases and J gave up 4 bases, with 14 bases separating them. This CDR3 has 15 amino acids. The V gene's germline CDR1 is SNHLY and CDR2 FYNNEI. The CDR3 DNA sequence: TGTGCCAGCAGTGAACGCGGGGTAATGGGCTATGGCTACACCTTC. It yields the protein CASSERGVMGYGYTF.

The chain couples TRBV6-5 to TRBJ2-7; TRBD2 matches at 11 bases. The germline V gene has CDR1 MNHEY and CDR2 SVGAGI. The CDR3 covers 15 residues. The trim removed 6 bases at V and 4 bases at J, leaving 8 bases unmatched. CDR3 coding DNA: TGTGCCAGCAGGGACGGGACTAGCGGACCTTACGAGCAGTACTTC. Encoded protein: CASRDGTSGPYEQYF.

The V call is TRBV19, the J call TRBJ1-1; D might be TRBD1 (5 bases). Trimming took 6 bases from V and 1 from J, leaving 9 bases between them. The germline gives CDR1 LNHDA, CDR2 SQIVND (reference sequence). CDR3 length: 13 amino acids. CDR3: CASSRDRNTEAFF. The CDR3 region has the DNA TGTGCCAGTAGCCGAGACAGGAACACTGAAGCTTTCTTT.

The V gene is TRBV16, the J gene TRBJ2-4; D unclear. This CDR3 has 15 residues. Germline V gives CDR1 KGHSY, CDR2 FQNENV. The germline V and J ends were trimmed by 0 bases and 0 bases, with 6 bases remaining between them. CDR3 nucleotide sequence: TGTGCCAGCAGCCAATCGTCCTCAGCCAAAAACATTCAGTACTTC. It encodes CASSQSSSAKNIQYF.

The V and J genes are TRBV6-2 or TRBV6-3 and TRBJ2-7; 10 bases are a match to TRBD1. Germline CDR1 MNHEY, CDR2 SVGEGT. V lost 2 bases, J lost 6 bases, and 1 base stayed unmatched. This CDR3 spans 13 amino acids. This CDR3 reads CASSYGTGAEQYF. DNA of the CDR3: TGTGCCAGCAGTTACGGGACAGGGGCCGAGCAGTACTTC.

This clone showed up just a few times. The rearrangement joins TRBV19 to TRBJ1-3; tentatively, D is TRBD1 (6 bases). This CDR3 has 14 residues. Trimming removed 9 bases at V and 2 bases at J, with 14 bases between. CDR1 and CDR2 (germline): LNHDA, SQIVND (reference sequence). CDR3 DNA sequence: TGTGCCAGCGGTTCCCAGGGGCCTGGAAACACCATATATTTT. Protein: CASGSQGPGNTIYF. Full variable domain (remainder filled in from reference TRBV19 and TRBJ1-3): DGGITQSPKYLFRKEGQNVTLSCEQNLNHDAMYWYRQDPGQGLRLIYYSQIVNDFQKGDIAEGYSVSREKKESFPLTVTSAQKNPTAFYLCASGSQGPGNTIYFGEGSWLTVV.

The chain combines TRBV12-1 with TRBJ1-1; the table assigns TRBD1, which was not confirmed against the DNA. TRBV12-1 is assigned pseudogene status. The CDR3 extends over 15 amino acids. CDR3 region: CASSTPGQGNTEAFF. Here the CDR3 DNA reads TGTGCCAGCAGCACCCCTGGACAGGGCAACACTGAAGCTTTCTTT.

This clone was seen only once. The CDR3: CASSSSGGNTEAFF. CDR3 coding DNA: TGTGCCAGCAGTTCTAGTGGGGGGAACACTGAAGCTTTCTTT. The chain recombines TRBV27 with TRBJ1-1; possible D gene TRBD1, 5 bases. Germline-derived CDR1 and CDR2 are MNHEY and SMNVEV (reference sequence). The CDR3 spans 14 residues. V was trimmed by 4 bases and J by 1 base, leaving 10 bases between them.

The rearrangement joins TRBV19 to TRBJ1-4; 9 positions agree with TRBD1. V was clipped by 3 bases and J by 5 bases; unmatched bases: 4. The CDR3 is 15 residues long. The germline V gene has CDR1 LNHDA and CDR2 SQIVND (reference sequence). CDR3 sequence reads: CASSMLTGGNEKLFF. DNA for the CDR3: TGTGCCAGTAGTATGCTGACAGGGGGGAATGAAAAACTGTTTTTT. Variable domain in full (rest from reference TRBV19 and TRBJ1-4): DGGITQSPKYLFRKEGQNVTLSCEQNLNHDAMYWYRQDPGQGLRLIYYSQIVNDFQKGDIAEGYSVSREKKESFPLTVTSAQKNPTAFYLCASSMLTGGNEKLFFGSGTQLSVL.

This rearrangement joins TRBV30 to TRBJ2-5; D uncertain. Per germline, CDR1 GTSNPN and CDR2 SVGIG (reference sequence). Trimming took off 0 bases at V and 7 bases at J, with 15 bases between the two ends. The CDR3 sequence is 14 residues long. The chain's CDR3 is CAWSVPGSTGTQYF. CDR3 nucleotide sequence: TGTGCCTGGAGTGTACCCGGTAGCACGGGGACCCAGTACTTC.